Listed below are T cell receptor beta chains from one sample, sequenced in a study of blood T cell dynamics during melanoma immunotherapy. The method was immunoSEQ multiplex PCR; TCRdb's version includes in-frame clones alone and lacks a portion of them. This sample has a few thousand clones, with roughly 84% found just once. The material was blood, obtained from a patient treated with checkpoint blockade. The source is a human donor with melanoma. Each CDR3 is given with its conserved first and last residue. D genes are given only for firm matches. Not all rows give a size; the values are once, few, many and, for expanded clones, a class.

V gene	J gene	D gene	clone size	CDR3 protein	CDR3 DNA
TRBV5-4	TRBJ1-2	TRBD1	NA	CASTSETGGTGYTF	TGTGCCAGCACCTCCGAAACAGGGGGGACTGGCTACACCTTC
TRBV4-3	TRBJ1-2	NA	large	CASSQDEEGDYGYTF	TGCGCCAGCAGCCAAGATGAGGAGGGGGACTATGGCTACACCTTC
TRBV7-6	TRBJ1-1	NA	once	CASSLGGRGFTEAFF	TGTGCCAGCAGCTTAGGAGGCAGGGGATTTACTGAAGCTTTCTTT
TRBV18	TRBJ2-7	NA	NA	CASSPPAGPYEQYF	TGTGCCAGCTCACCGCCGGCCGGCCCCTACGAGCAGTACTTC
TRBV7-6	TRBJ1-3	TRBD1	NA	CASSPYGQGDGNTIYF	TGTGCCAGCAGCCCCTACGGACAGGGAGATGGAAACACCATATATTTT
TRBV6-5	TRBJ1-1	TRBD1	NA	CASSYGTGRPEAFF	TGTGCCAGCAGTTACGGGACAGGGAGACCTGAAGCTTTCTTT
TRBV4-3	TRBJ1-2	NA	NA	CASSQDLPKGWSGYTF	TGCGCCAGCAGCCAAGATCTTCCGAAGGGTTGGTCTGGCTACACCTTC
TRBV30	TRBJ1-2	TRBD1	NA	CAWSVEGGNSGYGYTF	TGTGCCTGGAGTGTGGAAGGGGGCAATTCGGGCTATGGCTACACCTTC
TRBV19	TRBJ1-5	NA	NA	CASSILGRTNNQPQHF	TGTGCCAGTAGTATTCTCGGACGGACTAACAATCAGCCCCAGCATTTT
TRBV29-1	TRBJ1-4	TRBD1	NA	CSVEGQGAGKLFF	TGCAGCGTTGAAGGACAGGGGGCGGGCAAACTGTTTTTT
TRBV11-2	TRBJ1-1	NA	NA	CASSLQALNTEAFF	TGTGCCAGCAGCTTACAGGCTCTGAACACTGAAGCTTTCTTT
TRBV7-9	TRBJ2-7	NA	NA	CASSLGGFYEQYF	TGTGCCAGCAGCTTAGGGGGGTTCTACGAGCAGTACTTC
TRBV30	TRBJ1-2	NA	few	CAWSVLGSGNYGYTF	TGTGCCTGGAGTGTTCTAGGGTCTGGTAACTATGGCTACACCTTC
TRBV19	TRBJ1-1	NA	NA	CASNRKERNTEAFF	TGTGCCAGTAACCGCAAAGAAAGGAACACTGAAGCTTTCTTT
TRBV6-1	TRBJ2-7	NA	once	CASSLVGGGEYEQYF	TGTGCCAGCAGCCTTGTCGGAGGGGGCGAATACGAGCAGTACTTC
TRBV7-2	TRBJ2-7	NA	NA	CASSPAYEQYF	TGTGCCAGCAGCCCGGCTTACGAGCAGTACTTC
TRBV25-1	TRBJ1-1	TRBD1	once	CASSVRQGAGTEAFF	TGTGCCAGCAGTGTTAGACAGGGGGCCGGCACTGAAGCTTTCTTT
TRBV4-3	TRBJ2-5	NA	once	CASSQEGGWEQYF	TGCGCCAGCAGCCAAGAAGGTGGTTGGGAGCAGTACTTC
TRBV15	TRBJ2-7	NA	NA	CATSRDFGAVNYEQYF	TGTGCCACCAGCAGAGATTTCGGGGCCGTAAACTACGAGCAGTACTTC
TRBV11-2	TRBJ2-7	NA	NA	CASSLSDYEQYF	TGTGCCAGCAGCTTATCGGATTACGAGCAGTACTTC
TRBV6-6	TRBJ1-5	NA	NA	CASTGRINQPQHF	TGTGCCAGCACCGGACGGATAAATCAGCCCCAGCATTTT
TRBV6-6	TRBJ2-7	TRBD2	NA	CASSSSSGGPSEQYF	TGTGCCAGCAGTTCCTCTAGCGGGGGCCCCTCCGAGCAGTACTTC
TRBV30	TRBJ1-2	NA	NA	CAWSATRGPGYTF	TGTGCCTGGAGTGCCACACGAGGACCAGGCTACACCTTC
TRBV21-1	TRBJ1-3	NA	NA	CASSPLPTGDSSGNTIYF	TGTGCCAGCAGTCCCCTCCCGACAGGGGACAGCTCTGGAAACACCATATATTTT
TRBV11-2	TRBJ1-4	NA	NA	CASSFDEQGSVEKLFF	TGTGCCAGCAGCTTCGACGAACAGGGCTCGGTAGAAAAACTGTTTTTT
TRBV6-4	TRBJ1-3	NA	NA	CASSDSLGSGTIYF	TGTGCCAGCAGTGACTCTCTGGGGTCCGGCACCATATATTTT
TRBV1	TRBJ2-7	NA	NA	CTSSQAGTGAFRVYEQYF	TGCACCAGCAGCCAAGCAGGGACAGGGGCGTTCCGGGTCTACGAGCAGTACTTC
TRBV27	TRBJ2-7	NA	NA	CASSQVESRDTSYEQYF	TGTGCCAGCTCCCAGGTTGAATCGCGGGACACTTCCTACGAGCAGTACTTC
TRBV4-3	TRBJ1-1	NA	NA	CASSQEVERTEAFF	TGCGCCAGCAGCCAAGAAGTAGAAAGGACTGAAGCTTTCTTT
TRBV5-1	TRBJ1-2	NA	NA	CASSQQGRYGYTF	TGCGCCAGCAGCCAACAGGGCCGTTATGGCTACACCTTC
TRBV13	TRBJ2-7	TRBD2	NA	CASSTSGRAPYEQYF	TGTGCCAGCAGCACCTCGGGGAGGGCCCCCTACGAGCAGTACTTC
TRBV6-5	TRBJ1-1	NA	NA	CASSYSRDPNTEAFF	TGTGCCAGCAGTTACTCGAGAGACCCGAACACTGAAGCTTTCTTT
TRBV5-6	TRBJ2-7	TRBD1	NA	CASSTLRAGGDEQYF	TGTGCCAGCAGCACCCTCAGGGCAGGGGGCGACGAGCAGTACTTC
TRBV5-1	TRBJ1-4	NA	NA	CASSLTGTTNEKLFF	TGCGCCAGCAGCTTGACCGGGACCACTAATGAAAAACTGTTTTTT
TRBV18	TRBJ1-4	NA	NA	CASSPRQGDEKLFF	TGTGCCAGCTCACCACGCCAGGGAGATGAAAAACTGTTTTTT
TRBV27	TRBJ2-7	NA	NA	CASGEGVGYEQYF	TGTGCCAGCGGGGAAGGGGTGGGCTACGAGCAGTACTTC
TRBV5-5	TRBJ1-5	TRBD1	NA	CASSRTGDSNQPQHF	TGTGCCAGCAGTCGGACAGGGGATAGCAATCAGCCCCAGCATTTT
TRBV19	TRBJ1-5	NA	NA	CASSISNQPQHF	TGTGCCAGTAGTATAAGCAATCAGCCCCAGCATTTT
TRBV19	TRBJ1-1	TRBD1	NA	CATFDREGNTEAFF	TGTGCCACCTTTGACAGGGAAGGGAACACTGAAGCTTTCTTT
TRBV11-2	TRBJ1-4	NA	NA	CASSLEGRQNEKLFF	TGTGCCAGCAGCTTAGAGGGCCGACAGAATGAAAAACTGTTTTTT
TRBV19	TRBJ1-1	NA	NA	CASSMGRLLTEAFF	TGTGCCAGTAGTATGGGCCGACTTCTCACTGAAGCTTTCTTT
TRBV9	TRBJ1-2	NA	NA	CASSVGPTSGYTF	TGTGCCAGCAGCGTGGGGCCTACGAGTGGCTACACCTTC
TRBV6-5	TRBJ1-2	NA	NA	CASSPRGYGYTF	TGTGCCAGCAGTCCCAGGGGCTATGGCTACACCTTC
TRBV30	TRBJ1-4	TRBD1	once	CAWSLDRGPEKLFF	TGTGCCTGGAGCTTAGACAGGGGTCCTGAAAAACTGTTTTTT
TRBV4-3	TRBJ1-6	NA	NA	CASSQGIGAPSYNSPLHF	TGCGCCAGCAGCCAAGGGATCGGGGCCCCCTCCTATAATTCACCCCTCCACTTT
TRBV4-3	TRBJ2-3	TRBD2	NA	CASSQNRGVRTDTQYF	TGCGCCAGCAGCCAAAACCGGGGGGTGCGCACAGATACGCAGTATTTT
TRBV2	TRBJ2-7	TRBD1	NA	CASSEQGVLYEQYF	TGTGCCAGCAGTGAGCAGGGGGTGCTATACGAGCAGTACTTC
TRBV18	TRBJ1-4	TRBD1	NA	CASSPADRKNEKLFF	TGTGCCAGCTCTCCGGCGGACAGGAAGAATGAAAAACTGTTTTTT
TRBV19	TRBJ1-6	TRBD1	once	CASSRDRGNSPLHF	TGTGCCAGTAGCCGCGACAGGGGTAATTCACCCCTCCACTTT
TRBV29-1	TRBJ1-1	NA	once	CSVAPRVGGWDTEAFF	TGCAGCGTTGCCCCCAGGGTGGGGGGCTGGGACACTGAAGCTTTCTTT
TRBV19	TRBJ1-1	NA	NA	CASRWGSTEAFF	TGTGCCAGTAGATGGGGAAGCACTGAAGCTTTCTTT
TRBV15	TRBJ1-1	NA	NA	CATSRDGGRTEAFF	TGTGCCACCAGCAGAGATGGGGGGAGGACTGAAGCTTTCTTT
TRBV7-2	TRBJ1-2	NA	NA	CASSPGQNYGYTF	TGTGCCAGCAGCCCAGGACAGAACTATGGCTACACCTTC
TRBV5-1	TRBJ1-4	NA	NA	CASSLATRADEKLFF	TGCGCCAGCAGCTTGGCGACAAGGGCGGATGAAAAACTGTTTTTT
TRBV6-1	TRBJ1-3	NA	NA	CASSDRGKRNTIYF	TGTGCCAGCAGTGACCGGGGGAAGCGAAACACCATATATTTT
TRBV4-3	TRBJ1-1	TRBD1	NA	CASSPLAGQGGTEAFF	TGCGCCAGCAGCCCTCTCGCCGGACAGGGTGGCACTGAAGCTTTCTTT
TRBV25-1	TRBJ2-7	TRBD2	NA	CASSGLRGGASYEQYF	TGTGCCAGCAGTGGGCTCCGGGGGGGCGCTTCCTACGAGCAGTACTTC
TRBV6-5	TRBJ2-7	NA	NA	CASSYAFDLVTYEQYF	TGTGCCAGCAGTTACGCCTTCGATTTGGTGACCTACGAGCAGTACTTC
TRBV6-5	TRBJ2-1	TRBD1	NA	CASRGTAYNEQFF	TGTGCCAGCAGAGGGACAGCTTACAATGAGCAGTTCTTC
TRBV19	TRBJ1-4	NA	NA	CASSPQAGGLLFF	TGTGCCAGTAGTCCTCAGGCAGGCGGCCTCCTGTTTTTT